The 19 T cell receptor beta chains below all came from one sample that was sequenced in a study of T cells in Graves' hyperthyroidism and ophthalmopathy. Authors of the study amplified TCR beta CDR3 regions from RNA transcripts. The HTBI primer set was used in a first-round RT-PCR of the TCR CDR3. TCRdb independently ran MiXCR on the multiplex PCR reads; one entry per CDR3 protein. Here the sample spans tens of thousands of distinct CDR3 sequences, around 55% being singletons. The sequencing sample was made of peripheral blood or thyroid tissue (not recorded which). Every receptor here comes from a man aged 18 to 29 with Graves' hyperthyroidism.

The chain combines TRBV7-2 with TRBJ2-1; D is perhaps TRBD2 (6 bases). From germline, CDR1 is SGHTA and CDR2 FQGNSA. The CDR3 covers 13 residues. V was cut by 5 bases and J by 10 bases, with 15 bases left in between. The CDR3 spells CASSTTPSVEQFF. The CDR3, as DNA: TGTGCCAGCAGCACGACCCCTAGCGTGGAGCAGTTCTTC.

This chain uses TRBV12-3 or TRBV12-4 with TRBJ1-2, with unresolved D. CDR3 length: 12 amino acids. V lost 5 bases and J lost 4, with 8 bases in between. CDR3: CASSVGFYGYTF. The CDR3 DNA reads TGTGCCAGCAGTGTAGGGTTCTATGGCTACACCTTC.

This chain joins TRBV10-3 and TRBJ2-2; 11 nucleotides agree with TRBD2. Germline trimming cut 0 bases from V and 4 bases from J; bases unmatched to any gene: 4. The germline V gene encodes CDR1 ENHRY and CDR2 SYGVKD. This CDR3 is built from 17 residues. This CDR3 reads CAISESVLAGGTGELFF. The CDR3 DNA follows: TGTGCCATCAGTGAGTCTGTCCTAGCGGGAGGCACCGGGGAGCTGTTTTTT.

The genes are TRBV29-1 and TRBJ1-1; TRBD1 agrees at 11 bases. CDR3 length: 14 residues. Unmatched junction bases numbered 3, after V lost 5 bases and J lost 1 base. Germline V gene sequence: CDR1 SQVTM, CDR2 ANQGSEA. CDR3 residues: CSVTGTGGNTEAFF. CDR3 DNA sequence: TGCAGCGTTACAGGGACAGGGGGGAACACTGAAGCTTTCTTT.

Ten or more counts support this clonotype. This chain links TRBV15 with TRBJ2-3; a possible D gene is TRBD2 (6 bases). The V and J ends lost 1 base and 0 bases respectively, with 17 bases between them. The CDR3 is 18 amino acids. Germline values: CDR1 LNHNV, CDR2 YYDKDF (reference sequence). The CDR3 bases are TGTGCCACCAGCAGAGCCGTCGGGCTAGCGTTTAGCACAGATACGCAGTATTTT. Its translation is CATSRAVGLAFSTDTQYF.

The V gene is TRBV2, the J gene TRBJ2-5, with 9 bases fitting TRBD2. The J segment lost 7 bases and the V segment lost 7 bases, leaving 7 bases of the junction unmatched. CDR3 length: 13 amino acids. Germline V gene data show CDR1 as SNHLY and CDR2 as FYNNEI. The CDR3 loop reads CASTSGVGGTQYF. The CDR3 nucleotides read TGTGCCAGCACTAGCGGGGTTGGTGGGACCCAGTACTTC.

The chain combines TRBV5-4 with TRBJ2-5, with 14 bases fitting TRBD2. Germline trimming cut 5 bases from V and 2 bases from J; bases unmatched to any gene: 8. Germline V gives CDR1 SGHNT, CDR2 YYREEE (reference sequence). The CDR3 totals 17 residues. The CDR3 here is CASSEPRTSGRQETQYF. For the CDR3, the DNA is TGTGCCAGCAGTGAACCAAGGACTAGCGGGAGGCAAGAGACCCAGTACTTC.

Comments on this clonotype: One junction end disagrees with the germline gene, perhaps due to a read error. This chain connects TRBV7-9 to TRBJ2-7; possibly TRBD1 or TRBD2 for D (5 bases each). The CDR3 runs to 13 residues. Germline CDR1 reads SEHNR; CDR2 reads FQNEAQ (reference sequence). CDR3 region: CASSEFGTREQYF. In DNA form, the CDR3 reads TGCGCCAGCAGTGAATTCGGGACGAGGGAGCAGTACTTC.

The chain recombines TRBV7-7 with TRBJ2-5; 9 bases align to TRBD2. From germline, CDR1 is SSHAT and CDR2 FNYEAQ (reference sequence). The CDR3 extends over 16 amino acids. The trim removed 5 bases at V and 0 bases at J, leaving 7 bases unmatched. CDR3 nucleotide sequence: TGTGCCAGCAGCCGAGAGACTAGCGGCAACCAAGAGACCCAGTACTTC. This encodes CASSRETSGNQETQYF.

The table lists this clonotype with many counts. The chain joins TRBV6-5 to TRBJ2-5; no clear D gene. Looked up from germline, CDR1 is MNHEY and CDR2 is SVGAGI. The CDR3 is 14 amino acids. V dropped 5 bases and J dropped 0 bases, with 10 bases sitting between them. The CDR3 loop is CASSPRPNQETQYF. For the CDR3, the DNA is TGTGCCAGCAGTCCTCGACCTAACCAAGAGACCCAGTACTTC.

To note about this clonotype: At one end the junction does not follow the germline gene, possibly because of a read error. The V gene is TRBV15, the J gene TRBJ1-2; 9 bases align to TRBD1. This CDR3 has 17 residues. The germline V gene has CDR1 LNHNV and CDR2 YYDKDF (reference sequence). CDR3 in amino acids: CATSRAGTGREVFGYAF. CDR3 nucleotides: TGTGCCACCAGCAGAGCTGGGACAGGGAGAGAAGTATTTGGCTACGCCTTC.

J is TRBJ2-5 and V is TRBV20-1; 9 bases line up with TRBD2. Germline CDR1 DFQATT, CDR2 SNEGSKA (reference sequence). CDR3 length: 14 residues. J lost 5 bases, V lost 1 base, and 5 bases had no gene match. CDR3 nucleotide sequence: TGCAGTGCTAGAGGTAGCGGGGGCCGGGAGACCCAGTACTTC. Its translation: CSARGSGGRETQYF.

This clonotype came up many times. This chain uses TRBV7-2 with TRBJ2-5, with 14 bases aligning to TRBD2. This CDR3 is built from 16 residues. Germline V gives CDR1 SGHTA, CDR2 FQGNSA. The V segment lost 5 bases and the J segment 4 bases; nucleotides outside the gene matches: 6. In DNA, the CDR3 is TGTGCCAGCAGCGCTGGACTAGCGGGGGGCGGAGAGACCCAGTACTTC. Protein product: CASSAGLAGGGETQYF.

A remark on this clonotype: The conserved phenylalanine or tryptophan is not found at the CDR3 terminus, so this likely reflects a read error. Because the CDR3's place on the DNA is in doubt, the DNA is left out and the CDR3 is given as listed by TCRdb. The CDR3 reads CASSFRGLGAFS. The chain carries TRBV7-2 and TRBJ1-1; the DNA was not used to check the table's D call, TRBD1. Germline-derived CDR1 and CDR2 are SGHTA and FQGNSA. The CDR3 region is 12 residues in length, termini included.

The sample holds many counts of this clonotype. CDR3 loop: CASSQPLQGSGANVLTF. Here the CDR3 DNA reads TGCGCCAGCAGCCAACCCCTACAGGGCTCTGGGGCCAACGTCCTGACTTTC. The chain employs TRBV4-3 and TRBJ2-6, with D possibly being TRBD1 (6 bases). V lost 2 bases to trimming and J lost 0 bases, with 11 bases between them. The CDR3 extends over 17 amino acids. In germline, CDR1 is LGHNA, CDR2 YSLEER.

J is TRBJ2-5 and V is TRBV7-2; D is undetermined. The CDR3 is made up of 12 amino acids. Per germline, CDR1 SGHTA and CDR2 FQGNSA. Between the trimmed V and J ends, which lost 5 bases and 9 bases, there was a span of 13 bases. The CDR3: CASSPHQGSQYF. The CDR3 bases are TGTGCCAGCAGCCCCCATCAAGGGTCCCAGTACTTC.

CDR3: CASSPIEGANVLTF. DNA for the CDR3: TGTGCCAGCAGCCCCATTGAGGGGGCCAACGTCCTGACTTTC. This chain connects TRBV7-3 to TRBJ2-6; D gene ambiguous. Looked up from germline, CDR1 is SGHTA and CDR2 is FQGTGA. The CDR3 extends over 14 amino acids. The ends were cut back, 5 bases at V and 4 bases at J, with 9 bases in the middle.

J is TRBJ2-2 and V is TRBV7-8, with D unresolved. The CDR3 is 12 residues long. The V end lost 5 bases, the J end lost 8 bases, and 9 bases lay between the germline ends. Germline V gives CDR1 SGHVS, CDR2 FQNEAQ. CDR3 protein: CASSPPVGELFF. The CDR3 DNA reads as TGTGCCAGCAGCCCTCCCGTGGGGGAGCTGTTTTTT.

The rearrangement links TRBV2 to TRBJ1-5; D might be TRBD1 (6 bases). The V end lost 6 bases, the J end lost 1 base, and 13 bases lay between the germline ends. The CDR3 runs 15 residues. Germline lookup yields CDR1 SNHLY and CDR2 FYNNEI. The CDR3 loop reads CASRPQGSSNQPQHF. The CDR3 coding sequence is TGTGCCAGCAGGCCTCAGGGGTCAAGCAATCAGCCCCAGCATTTT.